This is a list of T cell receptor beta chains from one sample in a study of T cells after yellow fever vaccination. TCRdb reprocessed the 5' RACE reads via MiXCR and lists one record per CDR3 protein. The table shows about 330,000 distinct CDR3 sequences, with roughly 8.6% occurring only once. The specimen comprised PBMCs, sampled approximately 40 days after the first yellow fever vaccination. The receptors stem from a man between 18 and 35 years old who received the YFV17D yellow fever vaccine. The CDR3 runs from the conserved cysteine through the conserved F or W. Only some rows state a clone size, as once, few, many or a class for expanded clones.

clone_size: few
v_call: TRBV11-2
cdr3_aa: CASSSANNQPQHF

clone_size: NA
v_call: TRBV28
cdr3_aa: CASSFTVSGNTIYF

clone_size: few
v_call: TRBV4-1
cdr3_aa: CASSRGGQGHQPQHF

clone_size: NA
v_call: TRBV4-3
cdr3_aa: CASSQEGGDYSPLHF

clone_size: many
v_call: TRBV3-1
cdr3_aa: CASSPSGVYNEQFF

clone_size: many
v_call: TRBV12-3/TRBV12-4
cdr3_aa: CASSPQGNEKLFF

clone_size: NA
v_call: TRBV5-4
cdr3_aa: CASSLSIAGDETQYF

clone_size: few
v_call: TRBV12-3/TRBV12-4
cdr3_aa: CASSSSGLRYTF

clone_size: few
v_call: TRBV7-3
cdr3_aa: CASSSTGFETDTQYF

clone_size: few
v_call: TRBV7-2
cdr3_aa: CASSLVGPRTDTQYF